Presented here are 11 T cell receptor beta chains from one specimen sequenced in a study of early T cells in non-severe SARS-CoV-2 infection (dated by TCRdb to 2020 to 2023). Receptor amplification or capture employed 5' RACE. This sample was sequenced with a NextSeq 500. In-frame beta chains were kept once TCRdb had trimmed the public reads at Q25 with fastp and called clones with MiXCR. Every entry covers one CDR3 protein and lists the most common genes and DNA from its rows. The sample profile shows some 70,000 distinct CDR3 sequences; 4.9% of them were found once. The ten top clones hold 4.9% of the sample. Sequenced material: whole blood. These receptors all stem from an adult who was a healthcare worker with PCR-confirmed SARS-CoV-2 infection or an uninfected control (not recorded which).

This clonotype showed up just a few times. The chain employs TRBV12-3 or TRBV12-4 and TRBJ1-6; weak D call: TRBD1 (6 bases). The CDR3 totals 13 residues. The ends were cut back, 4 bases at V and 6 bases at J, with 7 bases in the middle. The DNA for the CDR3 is TGTGCCAGCAGTTCAGGGGTTAATTCACCCCTCCACTTT. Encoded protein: CASSSGVNSPLHF.

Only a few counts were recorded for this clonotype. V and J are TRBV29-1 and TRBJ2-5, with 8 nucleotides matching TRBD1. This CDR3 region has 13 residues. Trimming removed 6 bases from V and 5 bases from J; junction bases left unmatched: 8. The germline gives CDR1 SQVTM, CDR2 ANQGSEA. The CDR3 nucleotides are TGCAGCGTGGGGACAGGCCAGTGGGAGACCCAGTACTTC. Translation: CSVGTGQWETQYF.

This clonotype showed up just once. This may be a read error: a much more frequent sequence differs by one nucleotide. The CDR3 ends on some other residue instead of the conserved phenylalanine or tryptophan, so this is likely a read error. The CDR3 here is CASSQNPSTDTQYL. DNA of the CDR3: TGCGCCAGCAGCCAAAATCCGAGCACAGATACGCAGTATTTG. The chain joins TRBV4-3 to TRBJ2-3; the D is unclear. Looked up from germline, CDR1 is LGHNA and CDR2 is YSLEER. This CDR3 spans 14 amino acids. V shed 2 bases and J shed 0 bases, with 6 bases lying between them.

DNA of the CDR3: TGTGCCAGCGGGAACCGACAGCCCTACGAGCAGTACTTC. This codes for CASGNRQPYEQYF. The V and J genes are TRBV6-1 and TRBJ2-7; possibly TRBD1 for D (5 bases). The V gene lost 8 bases and the J gene lost 2 bases, with 13 bases spanning the gap. Germline values: CDR1 MNHNS, CDR2 SASEGT. This CDR3 region has 13 residues.

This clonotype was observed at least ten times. The DNA for the CDR3 is TGTGCCAGCAGTGAACCCGGGGCCGACAGGGTCGGCACTGAAGCTTTCTTT. It translates to CASSEPGADRVGTEAFF. This sequence joins TRBV25-1 and TRBJ1-1; 7 positions match TRBD1. Trimming at V came to 2 bases and at J to 4 bases, leaving 13 bases not matched to a gene. Germline V gives CDR1 MGHDK, CDR2 SYGVNS. This CDR3 comprises 17 residues.

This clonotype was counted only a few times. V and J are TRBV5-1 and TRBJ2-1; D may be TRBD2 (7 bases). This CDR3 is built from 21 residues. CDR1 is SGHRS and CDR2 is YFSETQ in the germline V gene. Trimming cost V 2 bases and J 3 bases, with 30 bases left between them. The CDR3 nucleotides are TGCGCCAGCAGCTTTCCGCGAGAGGGGGTCGGTGCGGGAGTATTCTACAATGAGCAGTTCTTC. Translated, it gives CASSFPREGVGAGVFYNEQFF.

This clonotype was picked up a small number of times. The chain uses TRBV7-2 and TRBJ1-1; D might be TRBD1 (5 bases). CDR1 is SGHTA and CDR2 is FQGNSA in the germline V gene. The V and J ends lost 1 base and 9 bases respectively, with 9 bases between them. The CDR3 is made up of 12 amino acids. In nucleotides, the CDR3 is TGTGCCAGCAGCTTAGGACCGGGACAAGCTTTCTTT. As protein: CASSLGPGQAFF.

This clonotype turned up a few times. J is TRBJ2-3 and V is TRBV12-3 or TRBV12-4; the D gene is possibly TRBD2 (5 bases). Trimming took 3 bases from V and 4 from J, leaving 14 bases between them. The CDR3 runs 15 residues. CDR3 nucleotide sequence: TGTGCCAGCAGTTTTTCCCCCGTTAGCGCAGATACGCAGTATTTT. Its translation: CASSFSPVSADTQYF.

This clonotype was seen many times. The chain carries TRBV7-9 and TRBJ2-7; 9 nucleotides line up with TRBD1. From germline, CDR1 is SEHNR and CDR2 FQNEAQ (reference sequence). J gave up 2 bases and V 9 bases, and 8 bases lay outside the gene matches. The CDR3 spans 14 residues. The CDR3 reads CASSTGTGTYEQYF. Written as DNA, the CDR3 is TGTGCCAGTTCGACCGGGACAGGGACCTACGAGCAGTACTTC.

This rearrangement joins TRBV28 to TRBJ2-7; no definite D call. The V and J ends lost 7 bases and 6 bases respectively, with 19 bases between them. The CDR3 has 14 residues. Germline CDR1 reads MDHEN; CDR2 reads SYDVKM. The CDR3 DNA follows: TGTGCCAGCACCATCGAATCGAGCCTTCGCGAGCAGTACTTC. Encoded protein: CASTIESSLREQYF. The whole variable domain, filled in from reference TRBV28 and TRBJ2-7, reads DVKVTQSSRYLVKRTGEKVFLECVQDMDHENMFWYRQDPGLGLRLIYFSYDVKMKEKGDIPEGYSVSREKKERFSLILESASTNQTSMYLCASTIESSLREQYFGPGTRLTVT.

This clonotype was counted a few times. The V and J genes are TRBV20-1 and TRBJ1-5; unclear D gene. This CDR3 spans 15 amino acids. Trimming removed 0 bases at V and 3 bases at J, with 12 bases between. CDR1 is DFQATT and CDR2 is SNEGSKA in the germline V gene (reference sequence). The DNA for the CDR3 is TGCAGTGCTAGAGACATCGGCAGTTTCAATCAGCCCCAGCATTTT. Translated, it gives CSARDIGSFNQPQHF.